The 15 T cell receptor beta chains reported below all come from one sample, sequenced in a study of Ad26.COV2.S vaccination and SARS-CoV-2 variants. Treatment noted: some 20 received Ad26.COV2.S at low or high dose, single or two shots; roughly 5 received placebo; per-sample allocation not given. Vaccine and placebo recipients were sampled on day 63 after the first injection. Measured with immunoSEQ multiplex PCR; TCRdb has only the in-frame clones, and not every one. The sample holds hundreds of thousands of clones, 88% seen once. This material consisted of peripheral blood, taken in a trial of Ad26.COV2.S vaccine versus placebo. Receptors originate from a person between 18 and 65 years old who received the Ad26.COV2.S COVID-19 vaccine or a placebo.

The rearrangement joins TRBV6-2 or TRBV6-3 to TRBJ1-1, with 8 bases lining up with TRBD1. V was clipped by 2 bases and J by 4 bases; unmatched bases: 3. The CDR3 has 14 residues. Germline V gene sequence: CDR1 MNHEY, CDR2 SVGEGT. Here the CDR3 reads CASSYPTGATEAFF. The CDR3 DNA follows: TGTGCCAGCAGTTACCCGACAGGGGCCACTGAAGCTTTCTTT.

The CDR3 protein is CASSVPETGERTPYEQYF. CDR3 bases: TGTGCCAGCAGCGTACCTGAGACAGGGGAAAGGACCCCCTACGAGCAGTACTTC. V and J are TRBV2 and TRBJ2-7; TRBD1 aligns across 8 bases. The CDR3 contains 18 residues. The trim removed 6 bases at V and 2 bases at J, leaving 18 bases unmatched. The germline CDR1 and CDR2 sequences are SNHLY and FYNNEI.

J is TRBJ2-5 and V is TRBV28, with a weak D call TRBD2 (5 bases). The CDR3 is made up of 14 amino acids. The germline V gene encodes CDR1 MDHEN and CDR2 SYDVKM. V lost 5 bases to trimming and J lost 2 bases, with 12 bases between them. Written as DNA, the CDR3 is TGTGCCAGCAGTCTTCTTCGGGGACAAGAGACCCAGTACTTC. It is translated as CASSLLRGQETQYF.

This rearrangement joins TRBV30 to TRBJ2-2; no definite D call. This CDR3 contains 15 residues. Germline CDR1 and CDR2: GTSNPN and SVGIG (reference sequence). Trimming stripped 0 bases from V and 4 bases from J, with 12 bases between. CDR3 DNA: TGTGCCTGGAGTGTACCTACTCTCACCACCGGGGAGCTGTTTTTT. Its translation is CAWSVPTLTTGELFF.

The rearrangement uses TRBV29-1 and TRBJ1-4; TRBD1 aligns across 7 bases. The J segment lost 13 bases and the V segment lost 3 bases, leaving 5 bases of the junction unmatched. There are 11 residues in the CDR3. Germline values: CDR1 SQVTM, CDR2 ANQGSEA. Here the CDR3 DNA reads TGCAGCGTTGACCACAGGGGTAGACTGTTTTTT. Protein: CSVDHRGRLFF.

The V and J genes are TRBV5-4 and TRBJ2-2, with D perhaps matching TRBD1 or TRBD2 (5 bases each). V lost 5 bases and J lost 4, with 21 bases in between. Germline V gene data show CDR1 as SGHNT and CDR2 as YYREEE (reference sequence). The CDR3 has 17 amino acids. The CDR3 sequence is CASRSGPPGTGTGELFF. CDR3 coding DNA: TGTGCCAGCAGGTCGGGACCCCCGGGGACGGGCACCGGGGAGCTGTTTTTT. Supplemented by reference TRBV5-4 and TRBJ2-2, the full variable domain reads ETGVTQSPTHLIKTRGQQVTLRCSSQSGHNTVSWYQQALGQGPQFIFQYYREEENGRGNFPPRFSGLQFPNYSSELNVNALELDDSALYLCASRSGPPGTGTGELFFGEGSRLTVL.

The V call is TRBV5-1, the J call TRBJ2-5; D might be TRBD2 (6 bases). The CDR3 runs 15 residues. The germline V gene encodes CDR1 SGHRS and CDR2 YFSETQ. Trimming left V 3 bases short and J 2 bases short, with 14 bases between. Here the CDR3 DNA reads TGCGCCAGCAGCTGGGCCCCCGGGGGACAAGAGACCCAGTACTTC. It yields the protein CASSWAPGGQETQYF.

The rearrangement links TRBV2 to TRBJ1-2, with 10 nucleotides matching TRBD1. Germline V gene lookup returns CDR1 SNHLY and CDR2 FYNNEI. The junction had 5 bases not matched to a gene; V was cut back by 5 bases and J by 5 bases. The CDR3 covers 14 residues. For the CDR3, the DNA is TGTGCCAGCAGTTGGACAGGGGGGATTTATGGCTACACCTTC. Translation: CASSWTGGIYGYTF.

This clone showed up just a few times. CDR3 sequence: CASSFLEQGVTEAFF. The CDR3 DNA follows: TGTGCCAGCAGCTTCCTTGAGCAGGGAGTGACTGAAGCTTTCTTT. The rearrangement joins TRBV7-9 to TRBJ1-1; maybe TRBD1 (5 bases). The CDR3 runs 15 residues. V shed 3 bases and J shed 5 bases, with 16 bases lying between them. Germline V gene sequence: CDR1 SEHNR, CDR2 FQNEAQ (reference sequence).

The chain carries TRBV7-2 and TRBJ2-7, with 8 bases that match TRBD2. The CDR3 totals 15 residues. The V segment lost 2 bases and the J segment 1 base; nucleotides outside the gene matches: 4. The germline V gene encodes CDR1 SGHTA and CDR2 FQGNSA. CDR3 in DNA: TGTGCCAGCAGCTTAAGTAGCGGGGCTTCCTACGAGCAGTACTTC. Amino acid sequence: CASSLSSGASYEQYF.

This chain links TRBV5-1 with TRBJ2-2; 7 nucleotides align to TRBD1. Germline V lookup: CDR1 SGHRS, CDR2 YFSETQ. The junction had 8 bases not matched to a gene; V was cut back by 6 bases and J by 6 bases. The length of the CDR3 is 14 residues. CDR3 nucleotide sequence: TGCGCCAGCACCTATAGACAGGGTCCCGGGGAGCTGTTTTTT. This encodes CASTYRQGPGELFF.

The chain recombines TRBV11-2 with TRBJ1-5; TRBD1 agrees at 7 bases. The CDR3 has 15 amino acids. J gave up 5 bases and V 1 base, and 5 bases lay outside the gene matches. Looked up from germline, CDR1 is SGHAT and CDR2 is FQNNGV. The CDR3 nucleotides read TGTGCCAGCAGCTTAGGAGGGACAGTGGATCAGCCCCAGCATTTT. Encoded protein: CASSLGGTVDQPQHF.

The chain uses TRBV7-3 and TRBJ2-5; 11 nucleotides agree with TRBD2. In germline, CDR1 is SGHTA, CDR2 FQGTGA. The CDR3 consists of 15 residues. Trimming cost V 5 bases and J 4 bases; bases outside gene matches: 6. The CDR3 loop is CASSGSGTSGETQYF. The CDR3 region has the DNA TGTGCCAGCAGCGGTAGTGGGACTAGCGGAGAGACCCAGTACTTC.

The chain employs TRBV5-1 and TRBJ2-5, with D maybe TRBD1 (5 bases). The germline V gene encodes CDR1 SGHRS and CDR2 YFSETQ. Trimming took 0 bases from V and 3 from J, leaving 12 bases between them. CDR3 length: 15 residues. As DNA, the CDR3 is TGCGCCAGCAGCTTGGCCAAAGGCAGGGAAGAGACCCAGTACTTC. Its protein product is CASSLAKGREETQYF. The variable domain in full, with the rest retrieved from reference TRBV5-1 and TRBJ2-5, is KAGVTQTPRYLIKTRGQQVTLSCSPISGHRSVSWYQQTPGQGLQFLFEYFSETQRNKGNFPGRFSGRQFSNSRSEMNVSTLELGDSALYLCASSLAKGREETQYFGPGTRLLVL.

This clone is a singleton in its sample. The chain employs TRBV19 and TRBJ1-3; TRBD1 aligns across 7 bases. CDR1 and CDR2 (germline): LNHDA, SQIVND (reference sequence). CDR3 length equals 16 residues. With V trimmed by 5 bases and J by 1 base, 8 bases remained unmatched. The CDR3 sequence is CASSSPGQISGNTIYF. In DNA, the CDR3 is TGTGCCAGTAGTTCGCCGGGACAGATATCTGGAAACACCATATATTTT.